This TCR beta chain stems from a study of graft-versus-host responses after intestinal transplantation. Study information: Multivisceral, liver-intestinal, or isolated intestinal transplants were given to recipients. Recipients were all induced with anti-thymocyte globulin, then given tacrolimus and steroids for around three years. Regarding the study as a whole: Allografts carried high graft-versus-host to host-versus-graft clonal ratios in patients having graft-donor T cell macrochimerism. Recipient marrow held GvH clones, some first seen in ileum or blood.

Germline lookup yields CDR1 MNHEY and CDR2 SVGAGI. This CDR3 has 16 residues. J was trimmed by 3 bases and V by 0 bases; bases with no gene match: 4. A remark on this clone: What it recognizes is unknown.

Measured with immunoSEQ multiplex PCR; TCRdb has only the in-frame clones, and not every one. This table holds 96,000 or so clones, 92% found once. The receptor was derived from a human donor who received an intestinal transplant. The sample here was unstimulated CD4+ T cells sorted from spleen or lymph node cells, taken before intestinal transplant. V usage is TRBV6-5 and J usage is TRBJ2-3; 9 nucleotides match TRBD2. The chain's CDR3 is CASSYSYSGGTDTQYF. CDR3 in DNA: TGTGCCAGCAGTTACTCGTATAGCGGGGGTACAGATACGCAGTATTTT.